The 29 T cell receptor beta chains below come from one sample, sequenced in a study of blood T cell repertoires in COVID-19. The table came from immunoSEQ multiplex PCR; TCRdb's copy has only in-frame clones and leaves some out. The repertoire includes under 350,000 clones, just over 85% of them detected once, and roughly 4.2% sits in the top ten. The source material was PBMCs or T cells enriched from blood (not recorded which). Every receptor here comes from a woman between 35 and 50 years old with acute COVID-19.

The chain joins TRBV28 to TRBJ1-4, with TRBD1 as a possible D gene (6 bases). This CDR3 comprises 14 residues. The germline CDR1 and CDR2 sequences are MDHEN and SYDVKM. V dropped 8 bases and J dropped 5 bases, with 15 bases sitting between them. The CDR3 loop reads CASAFGGLNEKLFF. The CDR3 coding sequence is TGTGCCAGCGCCTTTGGGGGCCTGAATGAAAAACTGTTTTTT.

The chain is built from TRBV18 and TRBJ1-2, with D maybe TRBD1 (5 bases). The CDR3 has 13 amino acids. Trimming stripped 1 base from V and 8 bases from J, with 11 bases between. In germline, CDR1 is KGHSH, CDR2 LQKENI. CDR3 protein: CASSPQGSEGYTF. As DNA, the CDR3 is TGTGCCAGCTCACCACAGGGGTCGGAGGGCTACACCTTC.

V gene TRBV19 combines with J gene TRBJ1-5; D is ambiguous. With 4 bases removed from V and 2 bases from J, the gap between germline ends came to 3 bases. The CDR3 consists of 12 residues. Germline V gives CDR1 LNHDA, CDR2 SQIVND (reference sequence). The DNA of the CDR3 is TGTGCCAGTAGTACCGGCAATCAGCCCCAGCATTTT. Encoded protein: CASSTGNQPQHF. Together with reference TRBV19 and TRBJ1-5, the CDR3 gives the full variable domain: DGGITQSPKYLFRKEGQNVTLSCEQNLNHDAMYWYRQDPGQGLRLIYYSQIVNDFQKGDIAEGYSVSREKKESFPLTVTSAQKNPTAFYLCASSTGNQPQHFGDGTRLSIL.

This chain joins TRBV6-2 or TRBV6-3 and TRBJ2-7; TRBD1 might be the D (6 bases). Trimming left V 6 bases short and J 5 bases short, with 29 bases between. The CDR3 has 18 amino acids. Germline CDR1 is MNHEY and CDR2 is SVGEGT. CDR3 bases: TGTGCCAGCAGCCCTGACAGGCCGTTATCCTTTTCGGTCCACGAGCAGTACTTC. The encoded protein is CASSPDRPLSFSVHEQYF.

The chain employs TRBV6-2 or TRBV6-3 and TRBJ2-7, with 9 bases lining up with TRBD2. V dropped 0 bases and J dropped 0; count of bases not matched to a gene: 6. The germline V gene has CDR1 MNHEY and CDR2 SVGEGT. This CDR3 is 17 amino acids long. CDR3 sequence (DNA): TGTGCCAGCAGTTACTCATGGCTAGCGGGGCGCTCCTACGAGCAGTACTTC. It specifies CASSYSWLAGRSYEQYF.

This chain connects TRBV6-7 to TRBJ1-2; a weak D match, TRBD1 (6 bases). TRBV6-7 is assigned to the ORF class and has an uncertain function. V was trimmed by 6 bases and J by 4 bases, leaving 15 bases between them. The CDR3 loop spans 14 amino acids. The CDR3 sequence is CASSPSRGAYGYTF. CDR3 DNA sequence: TGTGCCAGCAGCCCTAGTCGGGGGGCCTATGGCTACACCTTC.

This rearrangement joins TRBV14 to TRBJ2-3; D unresolved. Trimming removed 1 base from V and 1 base from J, with 9 bases in between. CDR1 and CDR2 from the germline V gene are SGHDN and FVKESK. This CDR3 comprises 15 residues. The CDR3 region has the DNA TGTGCCAGCAGCCAAGGCGGCGCCGGCACAGATACGCAGTATTTT. Protein product: CASSQGGAGTDTQYF.

V and J are TRBV5-1 and TRBJ1-4; 8 nucleotides agree with TRBD1. V lost 8 bases and J lost 2; bases outside the gene matches: 11. CDR1 SGHRS and CDR2 YFSETQ come from the germline V gene. The CDR3 totals 16 residues. CDR3 loop: CASRQGTVGTNEKLFF. As DNA, the CDR3 is TGCGCCAGTAGACAGGGGACGGTGGGGACTAATGAAAAACTGTTTTTT.

A word on this clone: This likely came from a read error, as a far larger clone is one base away. V and J are TRBV16 and TRBJ1-2, with TRBD1 matching 7 bases. Germline CDR1 reads KGHSY; CDR2 reads FQNENV. The V gene end was trimmed by 4 bases and the J gene end by 3 bases; junction bases not matched to a gene: 2. This CDR3 region has 13 residues. CDR3 sequence: CASSRGQHYGYTF. The CDR3 DNA reads TGTGCCAGCAGCCGGGGACAGCACTATGGCTACACCTTC.

The chain combines TRBV29-1 with TRBJ2-3, with 9 positions matching TRBD2. The CDR3 length is 14 residues. Germline trimming cut 4 bases from V and 3 bases from J; bases unmatched to any gene: 5. Germline-derived CDR1 and CDR2 are SQVTM and ANQGSEA. The CDR3 sequence: CSVGGTSRTDTQYF. CDR3 sequence (DNA): TGCAGCGTTGGGGGGACTAGCCGGACAGATACGCAGTATTTT.

This clone was seen only a few times. The chain employs TRBV7-9 and TRBJ1-6; D is undetermined. V shed 5 bases and J shed 8 bases, with 7 bases lying between them. The CDR3 totals 12 residues. Germline assignment: CDR1 SEHNR and CDR2 FQNEAQ (reference sequence). The CDR3 coding sequence is TGTGCCAGCAGCCCACTCGATTCACCCCTCCACTTT. This encodes CASSPLDSPLHF.

This clone was counted once. The gene calls are TRBV6-5 and TRBJ2-1; maybe TRBD1 (5 bases). Per the germline V gene, CDR1 is MNHEY and CDR2 is SVGAGI. Trimming took 2 bases from V and 4 from J, leaving 12 bases between them. CDR3 length: 15 amino acids. The chain's CDR3 is CASSYGAAHYNEQFF. In DNA form, the CDR3 reads TGTGCCAGCAGTTACGGGGCAGCCCATTACAATGAGCAGTTCTTC.

This chain uses TRBV27 with TRBJ2-2; D is possibly TRBD1 (6 bases). The germline CDR1 and CDR2 sequences are MNHEY and SMNVEV (reference sequence). The CDR3 length is 13 residues. V gave up 3 bases and J gave up 7 bases, with 9 bases separating them. The CDR3 reads CASSFYRDGELFF. In DNA, the CDR3 is TGTGCCAGCAGTTTCTACAGGGACGGGGAGCTGTTTTTT.

The gene calls are TRBV2 and TRBJ2-5; 7 bases are a match to TRBD2. This CDR3 has 13 residues. CDR1 is SNHLY, CDR2 FYNNEI, per germline. V was pared by 7 bases and J by 3 bases, with 5 bases of the junction left unmatched. The CDR3 spells CASKGGGKETQYF. CDR3 DNA: TGTGCCAGCAAGGGCGGGGGAAAAGAGACCCAGTACTTC.

V is TRBV15 and J is TRBJ2-1, with 13 bases fitting TRBD2. Germline V CDR1 and CDR2: LNHNV, YYDKDF (reference sequence). CDR3 length: 16 amino acids. Germline trimming cut 5 bases from V and 4 bases from J; bases unmatched to any gene: 5. In DNA, the CDR3 is TGTGCCACCAGCGCACTAGCGGGGGGGTTGTACAATGAGCAGTTCTTC. Amino acid sequence: CATSALAGGLYNEQFF.

In its sample, this clone was seen a few times. This sequence joins TRBV29-1 and TRBJ2-4; D might be TRBD2 (6 bases). Germline V CDR1 and CDR2: SQVTM, ANQGSEA. CDR3 length: 15 amino acids. Trimming left V 0 bases short and J 7 bases short, with 16 bases between. The CDR3 sequence: CSVEDMGGARNIQYF. CDR3 coding DNA: TGCAGCGTTGAAGATATGGGCGGGGCCAGGAACATTCAGTACTTC.

The chain recombines TRBV19 with TRBJ2-3; 13 nucleotides line up with TRBD2. The germline V gene encodes CDR1 LNHDA and CDR2 SQIVND (reference sequence). The CDR3 spans 15 residues. With V trimmed by 9 bases and J by 2 bases, 5 bases remained unmatched. The CDR3 nucleotides are TGTGCCAGCAAACTAGCGGGAGGGACCACAGATACGCAGTATTTT. It yields the protein CASKLAGGTTDTQYF.

This clone was found once. The rearrangement joins TRBV10-1 to TRBJ2-3; D possibly corresponds to TRBD2 (6 bases). The CDR3 spans 17 residues. Germline V lookup: CDR1 WNHNN, CDR2 SYGVQD (reference sequence). V was shortened by 5 bases and J by 3 bases, with 21 bases between the two germline ends. CDR3 in DNA: TGCGCCAGCAGTTCGGGACTCCGAACGCCATATACAGATACGCAGTATTTT. This gives the protein CASSSGLRTPYTDTQYF.

The count of this clone is one. The rearrangement joins TRBV6-2 or TRBV6-3 to TRBJ2-3; 8 bases agree with TRBD2. Germline V lookup: CDR1 MNHEY, CDR2 SVGEGT. J gave up 6 bases and V 4 bases, and 18 bases lay outside the gene matches. CDR3 size: 18 residues. The CDR3 DNA reads TGTGCCAGCAGTTTCGAGCTAGGTAGCGGGATCGTTTTGGATACGCAGTATTTT. Translation: CASSFELGSGIVLDTQYF.

The chain uses TRBV19 and TRBJ1-6; TRBD1 aligns across 10 bases. The CDR3 sequence is 18 residues long. V trimming: 2 bases; J trimming: 9 bases; junction bases outside the gene matches: 13. CDR1 is LNHDA and CDR2 is SQIVND in the germline V gene (reference sequence). The CDR3: CASSIRDRDRGIGSPLHF. Here the CDR3 DNA reads TGTGCCAGTAGTATAAGGGACCGGGACAGGGGAATTGGTTCACCCCTCCACTTT.

This sequence joins TRBV6-2 or TRBV6-3 and TRBJ2-4; 13 bases align to TRBD2. The V and J ends lost 2 bases and 3 bases, in that order; junction bases with no gene match: 7. The CDR3 extends over 18 amino acids. From germline, CDR1 is MNHEY and CDR2 SVGEGT. CDR3 sequence (DNA): TGTGCCAGCAGTTACAGGACTAGCGGGAGAGGAGGCAAAAACATTCAGTACTTC. Amino acids: CASSYRTSGRGGKNIQYF.

The sample holds a few counts of this clone. The chain carries TRBV6-5 and TRBJ1-2; D is unclear. Looked up from germline, CDR1 is MNHEY and CDR2 is SVGAGI. Trimming stripped 11 bases from V and 11 bases from J, with 27 bases between. There are 14 residues in the CDR3. The CDR3 coding sequence is TGTGCCTCGGGAGGAAGAGGTCTTCGGATTGGGTACACCTTC. Translated: CASGGRGLRIGYTF.

This clone was recorded once. The V call is TRBV15, the J call TRBJ2-4; TRBD2 is a possible D gene (6 bases). This CDR3 has 17 residues. Germline-derived CDR1 and CDR2 are LNHNV and YYDKDF (reference sequence). The ends were cut back, 0 bases at V and 3 bases at J, with 15 bases in the middle. As DNA, the CDR3 is TGTGCCACCAGCAGAGATCTAGGAGGGGCCGACAAAAACATTCAGTACTTC. This gives the protein CATSRDLGGADKNIQYF. Full variable domain (missing parts from reference TRBV15 and TRBJ2-4): DAMVIQNPRYQVTQFGKPVTLSCSQTLNHNVMYWYQQKSSQAPKLLFHYYDKDFNNEADTPDNFQSRRPNTSFCFLDIRSPGLGDTAMYLCATSRDLGGADKNIQYFGAGTRLSVL.

This clone has only one observation. The rearrangement joins TRBV16 to TRBJ2-6, with D possibly matching TRBD1 (5 bases). Germline V gene data show CDR1 as KGHSY and CDR2 as FQNENV. The CDR3 is made up of 15 amino acids. Trimming shortened V by 5 bases and J by 1 base, and 9 bases separated the two germline ends. The CDR3 here is CASSKRGSGANVLTF. The CDR3 region has the DNA TGTGCCAGCAGCAAAAGGGGATCTGGGGCCAACGTCCTGACTTTC.

The V gene is TRBV7-9, the J gene TRBJ1-2; D not resolved. V dropped 3 bases and J dropped 6 bases, with 5 bases sitting between them. This CDR3 has 11 amino acids. Germline values: CDR1 SEHNR, CDR2 FQNEAQ (reference sequence). The CDR3 loop reads CASSFGNGYTF. The CDR3 nucleotides are TGTGCCAGCAGCTTCGGGAATGGCTACACCTTC.

The chain couples TRBV5-1 to TRBJ2-1; 13 nucleotides match TRBD2. The CDR3 length is 17 residues. The trim removed 0 bases at V and 8 bases at J, leaving 8 bases unmatched. CDR1 and CDR2 (germline): SGHRS, YFSETQ. The CDR3 DNA sequence: TGCGCCAGCAGCTTGGGGACTAGCGGGAGAGTGCGGTATGAGCAGTTCTTC. Its translation: CASSLGTSGRVRYEQFF.

The chain combines TRBV19 with TRBJ2-1, with 10 bases identical to TRBD1. J was trimmed by 3 bases and V by 4 bases; bases with no gene match: 9. Germline V gives CDR1 LNHDA, CDR2 SQIVND (reference sequence). CDR3 length equals 17 residues. The CDR3 loop reads CASSSRYGTGDYNEQFF. The CDR3 nucleotides are TGTGCCAGTAGTAGCCGATACGGGACAGGGGACTACAATGAGCAGTTCTTC.

The chain carries TRBV9 and TRBJ1-1; no clear D gene. Germline V lookup: CDR1 SGDLS, CDR2 YYNGEE. V dropped 3 bases and J dropped 1 base, with 10 bases sitting between them. The CDR3 is 14 residues long. This CDR3 reads CASSGRTENTEAFF. The CDR3 coding sequence is TGTGCCAGCAGCGGAAGAACAGAGAACACTGAAGCTTTCTTT.

The CDR3 loop reads CASSMAATSRHEQYF. The DNA of the CDR3 is TGTGCCAGCAGTATGGCGGCGACTAGTAGGCACGAGCAGTACTTC. This rearrangement joins TRBV28 to TRBJ2-7, with D possibly being TRBD2 (6 bases). The germline CDR1 and CDR2 sequences are MDHEN and SYDVKM. The ends were cut back, 5 bases at V and 5 bases at J, with 19 bases in the middle. This CDR3 comprises 15 residues.